One sample yielded the 30 T cell receptor beta chains listed below, sequenced in a study of T cells in Graves' hyperthyroidism and ophthalmopathy. The CDR3 regions of TCR beta were amplified from RNA transcripts. HTBI primers were used for first-round RT-PCR of the TCR CDR3. TCRdb called the multiplex PCR reads again in MiXCR, with one record for every CDR3 protein. The table has 620,000 or so distinct CDR3 sequences, approximately 15% seen once. The sample comprised blood. The receptors come from a woman between 50 and 59 years old with Graves' ophthalmopathy.

This clonotype appeared many times. The chain uses TRBV5-1 and TRBJ2-2; tentative D call: TRBD1 (6 bases). With 9 bases removed from V and 4 bases from J, the gap between germline ends came to 13 bases. Germline CDR1 and CDR2: SGHRS and YFSETQ. CDR3 length: 13 amino acids. The DNA of the CDR3 is TGCGCCACCGGGACATCCGGCACCGGGGAGCTGTTTTTT. It codes for CATGTSGTGELFF.

This clonotype was observed many times. V gene TRBV20-1 combines with J gene TRBJ2-5; no clear D. The V and J ends lost 1 base and 2 bases respectively, with 11 bases between them. CDR3 length equals 14 residues. Per germline, CDR1 DFQATT and CDR2 SNEGSKA (reference sequence). This CDR3 is CSARVGGAQETQYF. The CDR3 DNA is TGCAGTGCTAGAGTTGGTGGAGCGCAAGAGACCCAGTACTTC.

This clonotype showed up many times. V usage is TRBV10-3 and J usage is TRBJ2-5; no definite D call. V was shortened by 2 bases and J by 5 bases, with 12 bases between the two germline ends. Germline lookup yields CDR1 ENHRY and CDR2 SYGVKD. The CDR3 is 14 amino acids. The CDR3 protein is CAISEGARTETQYF. The CDR3 region has the DNA TGTGCCATCAGTGAGGGAGCTAGGACGGAGACCCAGTACTTC.

This clonotype was observed at least ten times. DNA for the CDR3: TGTGCCAGCAGCCAGAAGACAGGAGTGAACACTGAAGCTTTCTTT. This codes for CASSQKTGVNTEAFF. V usage is TRBV3-1 and J usage is TRBJ1-1; possibly TRBD1 for D (6 bases). Trimming pared 3 bases from V and 0 bases from J, leaving 11 bases between. The germline gives CDR1 LGHDT, CDR2 YNNKEL (reference sequence). The CDR3 is 15 residues long.

V usage is TRBV24-1 and J usage is TRBJ2-3; tentatively, D is TRBD2 (5 bases). This CDR3 is 15 amino acids long. Deletions cut 3 bases from V and 2 bases from J, with 11 bases between. CDR1 is KGHDR, CDR2 SFDVKD, per germline. CDR3 in amino acids: CATSDLWGDTDTQYF. The CDR3 DNA reads as TGTGCCACCAGTGATCTCTGGGGAGACACAGATACGCAGTATTTT.

This clonotype appeared many times. One junction end does not reproduce the germline sequence, and a read error may be involved. V and J are TRBV7-9 and TRBJ2-7; 10 positions agree with TRBD2. Per the germline V gene, CDR1 is SEHNR and CDR2 is FQNEAQ (reference sequence). The CDR3 is 14 residues long. The CDR3 loop reads CASRASGSSYEQYF. CDR3 bases: TGCGCCAGCAGAGCTAGCGGGAGCTCCTACGAGCAGTACTTC.

This clonotype was seen ten or more times. The chain is built from TRBV7-2 and TRBJ2-7; D uncertain. Germline V gives CDR1 SGHTA, CDR2 FQGNSA. V was trimmed by 5 bases and J by 5 bases, leaving 7 bases between them. CDR3 size: 11 residues. The CDR3 here is CASSPLHEQYF. The CDR3, as DNA: TGTGCCAGCAGCCCACTTCACGAGCAGTACTTC.

This clonotype came up many times. The chain combines TRBV5-1 with TRBJ2-1, with D possibly TRBD1 on 6 matching bases. Trimming removed 5 bases at V and 7 bases at J, with 16 bases between. Germline V CDR1 and CDR2: SGHRS, YFSETQ. There are 14 residues in the CDR3. For the CDR3, the DNA is TGCGCCAGCAGGACAATTTCTCAGGGGAATGAGCAGTTCTTC. It is translated as CASRTISQGNEQFF.

This clonotype turned up a few times. The chain uses TRBV19 and TRBJ2-2, with 8 bases matching TRBD2. The CDR3 has 13 residues. V dropped 7 bases and J dropped 3; count of bases not matched to a gene: 1. Germline-derived CDR1 and CDR2 are LNHDA and SQIVND (reference sequence). CDR3: CASIGRDTGELFF. The DNA for the CDR3 is TGTGCCAGTATCGGGAGGGACACCGGGGAGCTGTTTTTT.

This clonotype was seen a handful of times. V gene TRBV28 combines with J gene TRBJ1-5; D is undetermined. Between the trimmed V and J ends, which lost 7 bases and 7 bases, there was a span of 14 bases. Germline loops: CDR1 MDHEN, CDR2 SYDVKM. CDR3 size: 13 residues. The CDR3 nucleotides read TGTGCCAGCACTCTCAGAGGGAAGCAGCCCCAGCATTTT. This sequence encodes CASTLRGKQPQHF.

V gene TRBV6-5 combines with J gene TRBJ2-3, with D unresolved. The CDR3 length is 13 residues. Germline V gives CDR1 MNHEY, CDR2 SVGAGI. V was cut by 1 base and J by 3 bases, with 5 bases left in between. CDR3 bases: TGTGCCAGCAGTTACTTTGGGACAGATACGCAGTATTTT. As protein: CASSYFGTDTQYF.

This clonotype was seen ten or more times. The V and J genes are TRBV30 and TRBJ1-1; D is unresolved. Trimming took off 2 bases at V and 3 bases at J, with 19 bases between the two ends. CDR1 is GTSNPN, CDR2 SVGIG, per germline (reference sequence). The CDR3 covers 16 residues. CDR3 amino acids: CAWSQRSRNRDTEAFF. CDR3 bases: TGTGCCTGGAGTCAGAGGTCGAGAAACCGGGACACTGAAGCTTTCTTT.

At least ten counts were recorded for this clonotype. This sequence joins TRBV7-8 and TRBJ1-1, with 8 bases lining up with TRBD1. This CDR3 has 16 amino acids. V was pared by 3 bases and J by 0 bases, with 6 bases of the junction left unmatched. The germline V gene encodes CDR1 SGHVS and CDR2 FQNEAQ. The CDR3 coding sequence is TGTGCCAGCAGCTTCGGACAGGGTGGGTTGAACACTGAAGCTTTCTTT. Translated: CASSFGQGGLNTEAFF.

This clonotype has at least ten counts. This chain links TRBV28 with TRBJ2-1; 7 bases match TRBD1. The CDR3 is 18 residues long. Germline CDR1 and CDR2: MDHEN and SYDVKM. V lost 1 base and J lost 6; bases outside the gene matches: 15. The DNA for the CDR3 is TGTGCCAGCAGTTTATCCGCCTCGACAGGGCTGGGATTCAATGAGCAGTTCTTC. Translated, it gives CASSLSASTGLGFNEQFF. Based on the CDR3 plus reference TRBV28 and TRBJ2-1, the full variable domain is DVKVTQSSRYLVKRTGEKVFLECVQDMDHENMFWYRQDPGLGLRLIYFSYDVKMKEKGDIPEGYSVSREKKERFSLILESASTNQTSMYLCASSLSASTGLGFNEQFFGPGTRLTVL.

This clonotype was detected ten times or more. The V and J genes are TRBV28 and TRBJ1-1; 8 bases map to TRBD1. Germline V CDR1 and CDR2: MDHEN, SYDVKM. J lost 4 bases, V lost 4 bases, and 11 bases had no gene match. This CDR3 has 16 residues. This CDR3 reads CASSYGTRQGSTEAFF. CDR3 DNA sequence: TGTGCCAGCAGTTACGGAACAAGACAGGGGAGCACTGAAGCTTTCTTT.

Ten or more counts support this clonotype. The chain combines TRBV5-1 with TRBJ2-3; 8 bases are a match to TRBD2. CDR1 is SGHRS and CDR2 is YFSETQ in the germline V gene. CDR3 length: 14 amino acids. Trimming cost V 7 bases and J 2 bases; bases outside gene matches: 6. In DNA, the CDR3 is TGCGCCAGCCAGCGGGAGCCTAACACAGATACGCAGTATTTT. Translated: CASQREPNTDTQYF.

This clonotype has at least ten counts. The chain is built from TRBV27 and TRBJ2-7, with 10 nucleotides matching TRBD1. The CDR3 is 14 residues long. Germline trimming cut 6 bases from V and 4 bases from J; bases unmatched to any gene: 6. Germline-derived CDR1 and CDR2 are MNHEY and SMNVEV (reference sequence). CDR3 DNA: TGTGCCAGCAGCAAGGACAGGGGGTTTTACGAGCAGTACTTC. As protein: CASSKDRGFYEQYF.

This clonotype was recorded many times. This chain joins TRBV14 and TRBJ2-1; 8 nucleotides match TRBD2. The trim removed 7 bases at V and 2 bases at J, leaving 7 bases unmatched. CDR3 size: 15 residues. From germline, CDR1 is SGHDN and CDR2 FVKESK. The CDR3 DNA follows: TGTGCCAGCACTAGCGGGTGGGGAACCTACAATGAGCAGTTCTTC. This sequence encodes CASTSGWGTYNEQFF. Complete variable domain (other parts from reference TRBV14 and TRBJ2-1): EAGVTQFPSHSVIEKGQTVTLRCDPISGHDNLYWYRRVMGKEIKFLLHFVKESKQDESGMPNNRFLAERTGGTYSTLKVQPAELEDSGVYFCASTSGWGTYNEQFFGPGTRLTVL.

This clonotype appeared a few times. The chain combines TRBV5-1 with TRBJ2-1; 12 bases are a match to TRBD2. Germline V gene data show CDR1 as SGHRS and CDR2 as YFSETQ. The CDR3 contains 17 residues. With 3 bases clipped from V and 4 bases from J, the junction kept 8 bases outside the gene matches. In DNA, the CDR3 is TGCGCCAGCAGCTATGGACTAGCGGGACGGACATACAATGAGCAGTTCTTC. Translated: CASSYGLAGRTYNEQFF.

The table lists this clonotype with many counts. The chain uses TRBV4-3 and TRBJ2-7, with 7 bases fitting TRBD2. With V trimmed by 3 bases and J by 0 bases, 8 bases remained unmatched. Germline-derived CDR1 and CDR2 are LGHNA and YSLEER. The CDR3 has 16 residues. CDR3 DNA: TGCGCCAGCAGCCAGAGCGCTAGCGGAACCTCCTACGAGCAGTACTTC. Translation: CASSQSASGTSYEQYF.

This clonotype was seen repeatedly, ten times or more. The rearrangement joins TRBV6-2 or TRBV6-3 to TRBJ2-1; 11 nucleotides line up with TRBD2. The CDR3 length is 20 residues. The J segment lost 0 bases and the V segment lost 4 bases, leaving 14 bases of the junction unmatched. CDR1 MNHEY and CDR2 SVGEGT come from the germline V gene. The CDR3 loop is CASSSQPPGTSGSSYNEQFF. The CDR3 region has the DNA TGTGCCAGCAGTTCACAACCCCCTGGGACTAGCGGAAGCTCCTACAATGAGCAGTTCTTC.

This clonotype came up many times. The genes are TRBV18 and TRBJ1-1; TRBD1 aligns across 10 bases. The CDR3 totals 14 residues. Looked up from germline, CDR1 is KGHSH and CDR2 is LQKENI. The V and J ends lost 6 bases and 5 bases, in that order; junction bases with no gene match: 6. The CDR3 sequence: CASSYDRGHTEAFF. The CDR3 bases are TGTGCCAGCTCCTATGACAGGGGGCATACTGAAGCTTTCTTT.

Many counts were recorded for this clonotype. The chain recombines TRBV6-1 with TRBJ1-2; no definite D call. Germline loops: CDR1 MNHNS, CDR2 SASEGT. V lost 3 bases and J 4 bases, leaving 15 bases between the germline ends. The CDR3 is 15 amino acids. The CDR3 sequence: CASSEAPTVFYGYTF. The DNA for the CDR3 is TGTGCCAGCAGTGAGGCCCCTACCGTTTTCTATGGCTACACCTTC.

This clonotype was seen repeatedly, ten times or more. The chain recombines TRBV15 with TRBJ2-3; D not certain. This CDR3 has 14 amino acids. Germline V CDR1 and CDR2: LNHNV, YYDKDF (reference sequence). The V gene lost 4 bases and the J gene lost 1 base, with 9 bases spanning the gap. The CDR3 DNA sequence: TGTGCCACCAGCACCTTTACGGGCACAGATACGCAGTATTTT. Its protein is CATSTFTGTDTQYF. Supplemented by reference TRBV15 and TRBJ2-3, the full variable domain reads DAMVIQNPRYQVTQFGKPVTLSCSQTLNHNVMYWYQQKSSQAPKLLFHYYDKDFNNEADTPDNFQSRRPNTSFCFLDIRSPGLGDTAMYLCATSTFTGTDTQYFGPGTRLTVL.

This clonotype was detected many times. The chain recombines TRBV6-1 with TRBJ2-1; 10 bases map to TRBD2. This CDR3 has 19 residues. CDR1 is MNHNS and CDR2 is SASEGT in the germline V gene. With 7 bases clipped from V and 0 bases from J, the junction kept 15 bases outside the gene matches. CDR3: CASTSRAGLAGVSYNEQFF. CDR3 nucleotides: TGTGCCAGCACTAGTCGGGCAGGGCTAGCGGGAGTCTCCTACAATGAGCAGTTCTTC.

There are a few counts of this clonotype. The rearrangement links TRBV7-9 to TRBJ2-2; D is perhaps TRBD2 (5 bases). The CDR3 has 16 residues. Germline assignment: CDR1 SEHNR and CDR2 FQNEAQ (reference sequence). V lost 5 bases and J lost 1, with 14 bases in between. The CDR3, as DNA: TGTGCCAGCAGCATAAGGACTGAACAGAACACCGGGGAGCTGTTTTTT. It translates to CASSIRTEQNTGELFF.

The gene calls are TRBV4-1 and TRBJ2-1; 9 nucleotides agree with TRBD2. The CDR3 is made up of 16 amino acids. V was pared by 0 bases and J by 4 bases, with 4 bases of the junction left unmatched. Germline V lookup: CDR1 MGHRA, CDR2 YSYEKL. CDR3 sequence: CASSQDGAGGYNEQFF. For the CDR3, the DNA is TGCGCCAGCAGCCAAGATGGCGCGGGAGGGTACAATGAGCAGTTCTTC.

This clonotype was counted at least ten times. This chain connects TRBV2 to TRBJ1-1, with TRBD1 matching over 7 bases. There are 14 residues in the CDR3. CDR1 and CDR2 (germline): SNHLY, FYNNEI. The J segment lost 5 bases and the V segment lost 3 bases, leaving 6 bases of the junction unmatched. In nucleotides, the CDR3 is TGTGCCAGCAGTGACGAGGGGGCTTTGACTGAAGCTTTCTTT. Translated: CASSDEGALTEAFF. Together with reference TRBV2 and TRBJ1-1, the CDR3 gives the full variable domain: EPEVTQTPSHQVTQMGQEVILRCVPISNHLYFYWYRQILGQKVEFLVSFYNNEISEKSEIFDDQFSVERPDGSNFTLKIRSTKLEDSAMYFCASSDEGALTEAFFGQGTRLTVV.

This clonotype was seen ten or more times. This sequence joins TRBV10-2 and TRBJ2-1; 11 nucleotides match TRBD2. Trimming removed 10 bases from V and 6 bases from J; junction bases left unmatched: 11. Germline loops: CDR1 WSHSY, CDR2 SAAADI. The CDR3 loop spans 15 amino acids. The CDR3 nucleotides are TGCGCCACCGGATCGCTAGCGGGAGGTGCCAATGAGCAGTTCTTC. Encoded protein: CATGSLAGGANEQFF.

This clonotype was seen a few times. Relative to the germline gene, one junction end is altered; a read error may explain this. J is TRBJ2-3 and V is TRBV15; D is possibly TRBD1 (6 bases). This CDR3 is 14 amino acids long. Germline V gives CDR1 LNHNV, CDR2 YYDKDF (reference sequence). The DNA of the CDR3 is TGTGCCACCAGCATTATACAGGGCGCAGATATGCAGTATTTT. Its translation: CATSIIQGADMQYF. Drawing the rest from reference TRBV15 and TRBJ2-3, the complete variable domain is DAMVIQNPRYQVTQFGKPVTLSCSQTLNHNVMYWYQQKSSQAPKLLFHYYDKDFNNEADTPDNFQSRRPNTSFCFLDIRSPGLGDTAMYLCATSIIQGADMQYFGPGTRLTVL.